Listed here are 8 T cell receptor beta chains from one sample, sequenced in a study of cytomegalovirus exposure and HLA in healthy donors. The primer mix had 60 Vbeta and 13 Jbeta primers. Assay used: immunoSEQ multiplex PCR; TCRdb lists only in-frame clones, some missing. The table has under 200,000 clones, about 80% seen once. Sequences were obtained from PBMCs. The receptors were sampled from a man aged 18 to 30 in good health and CMV-seropositive.

The chain employs TRBV20-1 and TRBJ2-5; D may be TRBD2 (5 bases). Trimming pared 5 bases from V and 7 bases from J, leaving 11 bases between. The germline gives CDR1 DFQATT, CDR2 SNEGSKA (reference sequence). CDR3 length equals 11 residues. This CDR3 reads CSAEDWVTQYF. CDR3 sequence (DNA): TGCAGTGCTGAGGACTGGGTGACCCAGTACTTC.

The chain is built from TRBV14 and TRBJ2-2; TRBD1 might be the D (5 bases). CDR3 length: 14 residues. CDR1 is SGHDN, CDR2 FVKESK, per germline. V was trimmed by 2 bases and J by 7 bases, leaving 11 bases between them. The chain's CDR3 is CASSQLLGVGELFF. The CDR3 DNA reads as TGTGCCAGCAGCCAACTTTTAGGGGTCGGGGAGCTGTTTTTT.

This chain connects TRBV25-1 to TRBJ1-1; 7 bases map to TRBD1. The length of the CDR3 is 14 residues. V lost 7 bases, J lost 1 base, and 6 bases stayed unmatched. Germline V gene data show CDR1 as MGHDK and CDR2 as SYGVNS. CDR3 in amino acids: CASKGGRGNTEAFF. In DNA form, the CDR3 reads TGTGCCAGCAAAGGGGGCAGGGGGAACACTGAAGCTTTCTTT.

This clone has just a few counts. This chain joins TRBV5-1 and TRBJ2-3; 7 bases are shared with TRBD1. V was pared by 4 bases and J by 2 bases, with 4 bases of the junction left unmatched. Germline V gives CDR1 SGHRS, CDR2 YFSETQ. This CDR3 has 14 residues. The CDR3 nucleotides read TGCGCCAGCAGCCCCGGGACAGACACAGATACGCAGTATTTT. This translates into CASSPGTDTDTQYF.

As for this clone: Sequence at one end of the junction differs from germline and may be a read error. The chain carries TRBV5-4 and TRBJ1-2; D may be TRBD1 (6 bases). This CDR3 is built from 14 residues. CDR1 is SGHNT, CDR2 YYREEE, per germline (reference sequence). In DNA form, the CDR3 reads TGTGCCAACAGCTTGGCAGGGGCGGGCTATGGCTACACCTTC. Translated, it gives CANSLAGAGYGYTF.

The gene calls are TRBV18 and TRBJ1-4, with 9 bases identical to TRBD1. The length of the CDR3 is 15 residues. Trimming took 4 bases from V and 6 from J; bases not matched to a gene: 6. In germline, CDR1 is KGHSH, CDR2 LQKENI. The CDR3 coding sequence is TGTGCCAGCTCACTGAGACAGGGGGTGGATGAAAAACTGTTTTTT. Its translation: CASSLRQGVDEKLFF.

This clone was observed a few times. The V gene is TRBV7-9, the J gene TRBJ1-2; TRBD1 is a possible D gene (5 bases). The V and J ends lost 6 bases and 1 base respectively, with 24 bases between them. The length of the CDR3 is 18 residues. CDR1 is SEHNR and CDR2 is FQNEAQ in the germline V gene (reference sequence). In nucleotides, the CDR3 is TGTGCCAGCAGTCTATTGTGGGGCGGAAGAATTCTTAACTATGGCTACACCTTC. Translating it yields CASSLLWGGRILNYGYTF.

The chain employs TRBV7-2 and TRBJ2-3, with D tentatively TRBD1 (5 bases). The germline V gene encodes CDR1 SGHTA and CDR2 FQGNSA. Trimming cost V 5 bases and J 2 bases, with 17 bases left between them. CDR3 length: 16 amino acids. CDR3 region: CASSLRGTGLTDTQYF. CDR3 in DNA: TGTGCCAGCAGCCTAAGGGGAACAGGTCTCACAGATACGCAGTATTTT.